This T cell receptor (beta chain) was captured in a study of blood T cell repertoires in COVID-19 (dated by TCRdb to about 2020). Regarding the complete study: Samples from collaborators originated in the United States, Italy and Spain and spanned both the acute and convalescent phases of COVID-19. A de-identified subject ID, COVID-19 status, age in years and sex were almost always included in the sample metadata. The prospective study material was composed of cDNA or gDNA derived from T cells, B-cell-depleted T cells, or PBMCs. Samples were obtained from the ongoing ImmuneRACE study (first 160 participants) and from 1,254 subjects provided by 6 global collaborators. The dataset comprised deeply sampled blood TCRbeta repertoires from subjects exposed to, actively infected with, or recovered from COVID-19. A freely available public database, intended as a resource for researchers studying the immune response to SARS-CoV-2, is where the repertoires were released. Where available, HLA class I and class II types were obtained from metadata supplied by the sample provider rather than from assay-based typing. The full study reports these points: The quantity of clinical and demographic metadata differed by source and by participant and was supplied without curation.

On this clone itself: Its antigen specificity is not known. Mismatch with germline at one junction end may stem from a read error.

TCRbeta CDR3 regions were amplified from genomic DNA using the immunoSEQ Assay, a bias-controlled multiplex PCR. The original pipeline was this. Within the assay, amplification of reference gene primers was used to estimate how many nucleated cells each sample contained. To quantify the absolute abundance of each unique TCRbeta CDR3 rearrangement, sequence reads were collapsed and filtered. For each sample, productive Simpson clonality was calculated as the square root of Simpson's diversity index across productive rearrangements. This immuneACCESS table, as held by TCRdb, lists in-frame sequences with V and J called but not all clones. Of the missing ones, under half trace to an unresolved V gene in checked studies; the others have no known cause. V and J calls and clone size are given by that table; D and trimming were obtained from the DNA. The sample yields around 200,000 clones; 75% to 90% were counted once. The top ten clones comprise around 7% of the sample.

The germline V gene encodes CDR1 SGHNT and CDR2 YENEEA. From the cysteine up to the phenylalanine, the CDR3 has a length of 17 residues. The entry retains the CDR3 DNA only, 51 bases that are in frame from base 1. Each collaborating institution followed its own protocols to collect whole blood in K2EDTA tubes. For TCRbeta analysis, collaborators shipped samples as frozen whole blood, isolated PBMCs, or DNA extracted from either of those sample types. This clonotype was sampled from a man aged 40-49 years with acute or convalescent COVID-19. Recombination connected TRBV11-3 to TRBJ2-5; TRBD2 is a possible D gene, resting on 5 matching bases. The material sequenced was peripheral blood. CDR3 reads: CASSSLGPGKAEENQYF. In nucleotides, the sequence is TGTGCCAGCAGCTCCTTAGGGCCGGGAAAAGCAGAAGAGAACCAGTACTTC.